The 2 T cell receptor beta chains presented below share a single source sample, sequenced in a study of CD8 T cells in Susac syndrome. RNA was extracted with the RNeasy kit, and a quantity of about 0.45 to 1 ug was reverse transcribed using random hexamers. TCRdb re-called the immunoSEQ multiplex PCR reads with MiXCR, one entry per CDR3 protein. The sample records roughly 80,000 distinct CDR3 sequences, roughly 93% being singletons. Sequenced input: CD8+ T cells from PBMCs. The receptor source for this set is a human donor in good health.

The chain couples TRBV9 to TRBJ2-3; 9 bases are a match to TRBD1. The junction had 11 bases not matched to a gene; V was cut back by 8 bases and J by 1 base. Germline V lookup: CDR1 SGDLS, CDR2 YYNGEE. This CDR3 has 16 amino acids. For the CDR3, the DNA is TGTGCCAGTGGACAGGGGTCCGTTGTGGGCACAGATACGCAGTATTTT. It codes for CASGQGSVVGTDTQYF.

The chain's CDR3 is CASSLAENTYNEQFF. The DNA of the CDR3 is TGTGCCAGCAGCTTAGCGGAGAACACCTACAATGAGCAGTTCTTC. The chain links TRBV11-1 to TRBJ2-1; D unresolved. CDR1 and CDR2 from the germline V gene are SGHAT and FQDESV (reference sequence). This CDR3 is built from 15 residues. Trimming took off 0 bases at V and 2 bases at J, with 8 bases between the two ends.